This T cell receptor (beta chain) was retrieved from a study of blood T cell repertoires in COVID-19. Those who participated ranged in age from about 18 to 95 years and resided in approximately 23 US areas. Cohorts were determined from participant-reported clinical history. Per the study methods: The assay estimated nucleated cells by amplifying reference gene primers. Generated by immunoSEQ multiplex PCR, the TCRdb table keeps only in-frame clones and is missing some. V and J calls and clone size follow that table, whereas D and trimming were derived from the DNA. The profile shows 330,000 or so clones, 85% to 90% of them singletons. Germline V gene data show CDR1 as SGHTA and CDR2 as FQGTGA. The ends lost 0 bases at V and 4 bases at J; junction bases unmatched: 5. The CDR3 extends over 16 amino acids.

The sequenced sample consisted of PBMCs or T cells enriched from blood (not recorded which). The TCR originated in a woman in her 30s who had been exposed to COVID-19. The rearrangement uses TRBV7-3 and TRBJ2-1; 8 bases are shared with TRBD2. The CDR3 sequence: CASSLTLAGGYNEQFF. The CDR3 coding sequence is TGTGCCAGCAGCTTAACGTTGGCGGGAGGTTACAATGAGCAGTTCTTC.